This entry lists 23 T cell receptor beta chains sequenced from one sample in a study of spatial heterogeneity in lung cancer. Time point specified: blood at routine non-recurrence follow-up after resection. Each CDR3 protein gets one entry after TCRdb re-called the 5' RACE reads with MiXCR. The repertoire holds tens of thousands of distinct CDR3 sequences, with 12% as singletons. This sample comprised PBMCs, obtained at follow-up. The receptors shown here come from a male donor with early-stage non-small cell lung cancer.

There are many counts of this clonotype. The gene calls are TRBV12-3 or TRBV12-4 and TRBJ2-3; 8 bases align to TRBD2. This CDR3 contains 18 residues. With 6 bases clipped from V and 1 base from J, the junction kept 15 bases outside the gene matches. CDR3 coding DNA: TGTGCCAGCAGCCACACGGGCGGTGCGGGGGGTCGCACAGATACGCAGTATTTT. Amino acids: CASSHTGGAGGRTDTQYF.

This clonotype has ten or more counts. The J gene is TRBJ2-7, the V gene TRBV27; 11 bases map to TRBD2. The J segment lost 0 bases and the V segment lost 5 bases, leaving 6 bases of the junction unmatched. This CDR3 has 16 amino acids. Germline V lookup: CDR1 MNHEY, CDR2 SMNVEV (reference sequence). DNA of the CDR3: TGTGCCAGCAGTCCGCGACTAGCGGGAATCTCCTACGAGCAGTACTTC. It encodes CASSPRLAGISYEQYF.

This clonotype was recorded at least ten times. This chain joins TRBV3-1 and TRBJ1-6, with a weak D call TRBD1 (5 bases). This CDR3 spans 15 amino acids. Germline CDR1 is LGHDT and CDR2 is YNNKEL (reference sequence). The V gene lost 4 bases and the J gene lost 6 bases, with 13 bases spanning the gap. The DNA of the CDR3 is TGTGCCAGCAGCCCGCCGGGACGGAGTAATTCACCCCTCCACTTT. Residues: CASSPPGRSNSPLHF.

This clonotype appeared many times. The J gene is TRBJ2-1, the V gene TRBV6-2 or TRBV6-3; 9 bases fit TRBD2. After removal of 4 bases from V and 2 bases from J, the junction contained 6 bases not matched to a gene. This CDR3 has 16 amino acids. The germline CDR1 and CDR2 sequences are MNHEY and SVGEGT. For the CDR3, the DNA is TGTGCCAGCAGTTCCGCTAGCGGGACGCCCTACAATGAGCAGTTCTTC. Protein sequence: CASSSASGTPYNEQFF.

This clonotype was seen repeatedly, ten times or more. The chain couples TRBV19 to TRBJ2-1, with 8 positions matching TRBD1. V lost 5 bases and J lost 4; bases outside the gene matches: 10. Germline V CDR1 and CDR2: LNHDA, SQIVND (reference sequence). The CDR3 is made up of 16 amino acids. CDR3 DNA: TGTGCCAGTAGTCTCGGACAGGGTGGGTCTTACAATGAGCAGTTCTTC. Translation: CASSLGQGGSYNEQFF. Looking up the rest from reference TRBV19 and TRBJ2-1 gives the full variable domain: DGGITQSPKYLFRKEGQNVTLSCEQNLNHDAMYWYRQDPGQGLRLIYYSQIVNDFQKGDIAEGYSVSREKKESFPLTVTSAQKNPTAFYLCASSLGQGGSYNEQFFGPGTRLTVL.

This clonotype was detected ten times or more. The V gene is TRBV6-5, the J gene TRBJ2-7; 11 bases map to TRBD1. The CDR3 is 15 amino acids. Trimming at V came to 4 bases and at J to 4 bases, leaving 6 bases not matched to a gene. CDR1 and CDR2 (germline): MNHEY, SVGAGI. CDR3 in amino acids: CASSLYGTGGYEQYF. The CDR3 DNA sequence: TGTGCCAGCAGTTTATACGGGACAGGGGGTTACGAGCAGTACTTC.

The chain joins TRBV12-3 or TRBV12-4 to TRBJ1-1, with 7 bases matching TRBD1. After removal of 2 bases from V and 0 bases from J, the junction contained 3 bases not matched to a gene. CDR3 length: 15 amino acids. The CDR3 protein is CASSLRQGVNTEAFF. The CDR3 DNA sequence: TGTGCCAGCAGTTTAAGGCAGGGGGTGAACACTGAAGCTTTCTTT.

This clonotype was seen ten or more times. This chain joins TRBV10-3 and TRBJ2-7; D possibly corresponds to TRBD2 (5 bases). Trimming removed 10 bases from V and 5 bases from J, with 18 bases in between. The CDR3 is 13 amino acids. Germline-derived CDR1 and CDR2 are ENHRY and SYGVKD. This chain's CDR3 is CATTLAGGNEQYF. In nucleotides, the CDR3 is TGTGCCACAACGCTCGCAGGAGGAAACGAGCAGTACTTC.

The rearrangement joins TRBV7-2 to TRBJ2-3, with TRBD2 matching over 7 bases. CDR3 length: 17 amino acids. Germline V gives CDR1 SGHTA, CDR2 FQGNSA. V lost 1 base, J lost 2 bases, and 9 bases stayed unmatched. CDR3 sequence reads: CASSLDYPGGHTDTQYF. CDR3 nucleotide sequence: TGTGCCAGCAGCTTAGATTACCCGGGAGGCCACACAGATACGCAGTATTTT.

CDR3 coding DNA: TGTGCCAGCACTGTAGCGGGAGTCTACGAGCAGTACTTC. Residues: CASTVAGVYEQYF. The chain carries TRBV12-3 or TRBV12-4 and TRBJ2-7; TRBD2 matches 9 bases. This CDR3 contains 13 residues. The ends lost 7 bases at V and 3 bases at J; junction bases unmatched: 4.

This clonotype was detected many times. The V call is TRBV7-9, the J call TRBJ2-1; D gene uncertain. CDR1 SEHNR and CDR2 FQNEAQ come from the germline V gene (reference sequence). Trimming took 0 bases from V and 5 from J, leaving 11 bases between them. This CDR3 has 15 amino acids. The CDR3, as DNA: TGTGCCAGCAGCTTAGCGGCGACCAACGACAATGAGCAGTTCTTC. Its protein product is CASSLAATNDNEQFF. Drawing the rest from reference TRBV7-9 and TRBJ2-1, the complete variable domain is DTGVSQNPRHKITKRGQNVTFRCDPISEHNRLYWYRQTLGQGPEFLTYFQNEAQLEKSRLLSDRFSAERPKGSFSTLEIQRTEQGDSAMYLCASSLAATNDNEQFFGPGTRLTVL.

At least ten counts were recorded for this clonotype. DNA for the CDR3: TGTGCCAGCAGTTACTCGAATACGGTGGAAGCTTTCTTT. Encoded protein: CASSYSNTVEAFF. The rearrangement joins TRBV6-5 to TRBJ1-1; unclear D gene. Germline assignment: CDR1 MNHEY and CDR2 SVGAGI. This CDR3 has 13 residues. V was shortened by 0 bases and J by 8 bases, with 10 bases between the two germline ends.

The sample holds many counts of this clonotype. The gene calls are TRBV6-6 and TRBJ2-5, with 9 bases fitting TRBD1. Germline V CDR1 and CDR2: MNHNY, SVGAGI (reference sequence). Losses at the gene ends were 6 bases for V and 5 bases for J; bases not matched to a gene: 7. The length of the CDR3 is 14 residues. The CDR3 region has the DNA TGTGCCAGCAGGGAGGGACAGGGAGGCGAGACCCAGTACTTC. It translates to CASREGQGGETQYF.

The table lists this clonotype with a few counts. The chain uses TRBV12-3 or TRBV12-4 and TRBJ2-3, with no clear D. V was trimmed by 2 bases and J by 4 bases, leaving 13 bases between them. There are 15 residues in the CDR3. The CDR3 loop reads CASSLSGPGADTQYF. The CDR3 coding sequence is TGTGCCAGCAGTTTATCCGGGCCGGGCGCAGATACGCAGTATTTT.

This clonotype was seen repeatedly, ten times or more. The chain carries TRBV7-9 and TRBJ1-3; D might be TRBD1 (5 bases). CDR1 and CDR2 (germline): SEHNR, FQNEAQ (reference sequence). The CDR3 contains 18 residues. Trimming cost V 1 base and J 0 bases, with 16 bases left between them. The CDR3, as DNA: TGTGCCAGCAGCTTAGACGGGGCAGCGGACTCCTCTGGAAACACCATATATTTT. Encoded protein: CASSLDGAADSSGNTIYF.

This clonotype was observed at least ten times. This rearrangement joins TRBV7-4 to TRBJ1-3, with D unclear. This CDR3 has 9 residues. With 8 bases removed from V and 8 bases from J, the gap between germline ends came to 4 bases. CDR1 and CDR2 (germline): SGHVT, SQSDAQ. The DNA of the CDR3 is TGTGCCAGCGGTGACACCATATATTTT. This codes for CASGDTIYF.

This clonotype was counted only a few times. This rearrangement joins TRBV6-1 to TRBJ2-2; D unclear. The CDR3 is 14 amino acids. Germline CDR1 reads MNHNS; CDR2 reads SASEGT. Trimming pared 11 bases from V and 3 bases from J, leaving 16 bases between. This CDR3 reads CAGSLGQDTGELFF. The CDR3 bases are TGTGCCGGAAGCTTAGGGCAGGACACCGGGGAGCTGTTTTTT.

The table lists this clonotype with many counts. The chain employs TRBV29-1 and TRBJ2-5; D unresolved. The CDR3 extends over 16 amino acids. Germline V gives CDR1 SQVTM, CDR2 ANQGSEA. With 3 bases removed from V and 3 bases from J, the gap between germline ends came to 20 bases. The CDR3 reads CSVEESPLWSKETQYF. The CDR3, as DNA: TGCAGCGTTGAGGAAAGTCCTCTCTGGTCAAAAGAGACCCAGTACTTC.

This clonotype was seen more than once but under ten times. The CDR3 DNA reads as TGTGCCAGCTCACCAACAGGGCCGTATGGCTACACCTTC. Translation gives CASSPTGPYGYTF. The V and J genes are TRBV18 and TRBJ1-2; maybe TRBD1 (6 bases). Trimming shortened V by 2 bases and J by 5 bases, and 9 bases separated the two germline ends. CDR1 is KGHSH, CDR2 LQKENI, per germline. The CDR3 length is 13 residues.

This chain joins TRBV20-1 and TRBJ1-2; a weak D match, TRBD1 (5 bases). Per germline, CDR1 DFQATT and CDR2 SNEGSKA (reference sequence). The V gene lost 6 bases and the J gene lost 7 bases, with 18 bases spanning the gap. The CDR3 has 13 amino acids. The CDR3 coding sequence is TGCAGTGCAACCCGGGACGGTTCGGGTGGCTACACCTTC. Amino acids: CSATRDGSGGYTF.

The chain recombines TRBV7-9 with TRBJ2-5; D is possibly TRBD1 (5 bases). The V end was cut by 1 base, the J end by 3 bases, with 12 bases between. The CDR3 extends over 15 amino acids. Germline-derived CDR1 and CDR2 are SEHNR and FQNEAQ (reference sequence). The DNA for the CDR3 is TGTGCCAGCAGCTTAGGGGGCCCCCTAAAAGAGACCCAGTACTTC. This encodes CASSLGGPLKETQYF.

For the CDR3, the DNA is TGCGCCAGCAGCTTGGGGGACAGCCTGAACACTGAAGCTTTCTTT. Translation: CASSLGDSLNTEAFF. This sequence joins TRBV5-1 and TRBJ1-1; 7 bases align to TRBD1. Germline V gene data show CDR1 as SGHRS and CDR2 as YFSETQ. V dropped 0 bases and J dropped 0; count of bases not matched to a gene: 2. The CDR3 spans 15 residues.

The table lists this clonotype with a few counts. The rearrangement uses TRBV7-2 and TRBJ1-6, with D possibly matching TRBD1 (6 bases). The germline V and J ends were trimmed by 4 bases and 8 bases, with 18 bases remaining between them. In germline, CDR1 is SGHTA, CDR2 FQGNSA. The CDR3 sequence is 16 residues long. DNA of the CDR3: TGTGCCAGCAGCTCACAGGGCGGGAGAGAGGATTCACCCCTCCACTTT. Translated: CASSSQGGREDSPLHF.